Listed here are 8 T cell receptor beta chains from one sample, sequenced in a study of identical twins. TCRdb re-called the 5' RACE reads with MiXCR, one entry per CDR3 protein. The table records roughly 260,000 distinct CDR3 sequences, 7.5% of them present only once. This sample also belongs to another study, concerning yellow fever vaccine responses in identical twins.

Sequencing input: CD8+ T cells sorted from blood. These receptors were obtained from a woman between 18 and 29 years old in good health.

This clonotype was observed a few times. The gene calls are TRBV7-9 and TRBJ2-5; weak D call: TRBD2 (5 bases). The V gene lost 5 bases and the J gene lost 0 bases, with 10 bases spanning the gap. Germline V lookup: CDR1 SEHNR, CDR2 FQNEAQ (reference sequence). This CDR3 contains 14 residues. This chain's CDR3 is CASSTLGNQETQYF. The CDR3 DNA follows: TGTGCCAGCAGCACCCTCGGGAACCAAGAGACCCAGTACTTC.

This clonotype came up many times. This chain joins TRBV6-5 and TRBJ2-1, with D tentatively TRBD2 (7 bases). Between the trimmed V and J ends, which lost 1 base and 3 bases, there was a span of 10 bases. Germline CDR1 MNHEY, CDR2 SVGAGI. The length of the CDR3 is 15 residues. The CDR3 coding sequence is TGTGCCAGCAGTTACTTGGGGGGGCACTACAATGAGCAGTTCTTC. Residues: CASSYLGGHYNEQFF.

This clonotype showed up just a few times. The V gene is TRBV20-1, the J gene TRBJ2-5, with 10 bases that match TRBD2. This CDR3 contains 16 residues. The germline V gene has CDR1 DFQATT and CDR2 SNEGSKA (reference sequence). J lost 5 bases, V lost 2 bases, and 11 bases had no gene match. For the CDR3, the DNA is TGCAGTGCTAGATCCCTAGGGCTAGCGGGAGAGGAGACCCAGTACTTC. Translation: CSARSLGLAGEETQYF.

This clonotype was seen more than once but under ten times. A read error may explain this, as a much larger clone is one base away. This sequence joins TRBV12-3 or TRBV12-4 and TRBJ2-3; D is uncertain. The length of the CDR3 is 11 residues. The CDR3 loop reads CASSFTDTRYF. For the CDR3, the DNA is TGTGCCAGCAGTTTCACAGATACGCGGTATTTT.

This clonotype was found many times. This chain connects TRBV25-1 to TRBJ2-5; D is possibly TRBD2 (5 bases). V lost 2 bases and J lost 1, with 14 bases in between. The CDR3 totals 16 residues. Per germline, CDR1 MGHDK and CDR2 SYGVNS. The CDR3 DNA is TGTGCCAGCAGTGAAAGCGTGGGCGGACTCCAAGAGACCCAGTACTTC. It is translated as CASSESVGGLQETQYF.

This clonotype has a handful of counts. V usage is TRBV20-1 and J usage is TRBJ2-3, with D unresolved. Germline assignment: CDR1 DFQATT and CDR2 SNEGSKA (reference sequence). Trimming removed 3 bases at V and 4 bases at J, with 23 bases between. This CDR3 region has 17 residues. The CDR3 coding sequence is TGCAGTGCTAGCACCCCGCCCCAGAACAACCATCCAGATACGCAGTATTTT. Its protein product is CSASTPPQNNHPDTQYF.

In its sample, this clonotype was seen many times. This chain uses TRBV7-8 with TRBJ2-3; no reliable D call. The germline V gene has CDR1 SGHVS and CDR2 FQNEAQ. V gave up 0 bases and J gave up 6 bases, with 13 bases separating them. There are 15 residues in the CDR3. In DNA form, the CDR3 reads TGTGCCAGCAGCTTAGCTTGGCTGGATCTCGATACGCAGTATTTT. This sequence encodes CASSLAWLDLDTQYF.

This clonotype turned up a few times. V gene TRBV18 combines with J gene TRBJ2-1; a weak D match, TRBD2 (6 bases). This CDR3 has 15 residues. V lost 5 bases and J 5 bases, leaving 16 bases between the germline ends. Germline CDR1 and CDR2: KGHSH and LQKENI. In nucleotides, the CDR3 is TGTGCCAGCTCAGACTGGAGGGCCAAAAACAATGAGCAGTTCTTC. Its translation is CASSDWRAKNNEQFF.